The 8 T cell receptor beta chains given below trace back to one sample, sequenced in a study of T cell repertoires in cytomegalovirus infection. TCRdb analysed the reads with MiXCR anew, one entry per CDR3 protein. The sample lists 450,000 to 650,000 distinct CDR3 sequences, roughly 42% seen once, with 48% in the top ten. What these receptors recognize is not known. This specimen was cultured PBMCs, taken from culture after CMV antigen stimulation. These receptors all come from a human donor in good health (CMV status not recorded). Some clones in this sample may be carry-over from other donors' samples.

The chain carries TRBV20-1 and TRBJ1-5, with 9 bases lining up with TRBD1. CDR1 and CDR2 from the germline V gene are DFQATT and SNEGSKA (reference sequence). Trimming at V came to 6 bases and at J to 2 bases, leaving 8 bases not matched to a gene. The CDR3 runs 15 residues. The CDR3 loop is CSAVQGAIGNQPQHF. The CDR3 coding sequence is TGCAGTGCGGTACAGGGGGCGATTGGCAATCAGCCCCAGCATTTT.

This clonotype was counted a few times. The J gene is TRBJ1-2, the V gene TRBV11-2; D not resolved. V was clipped by 3 bases and J by 5 bases, with 7 bases between them. The CDR3 covers 12 residues. CDR1 is SGHAT, CDR2 FQNNGV, per germline. CDR3 in amino acids: CASSLGEYGYTF. In DNA form, the CDR3 reads TGTGCCAGCAGCTTGGGAGAATATGGCTACACCTTC.

In this sample, this clonotype turned up a few times. The chain links TRBV6-5 to TRBJ2-7; TRBD1 is a possible D gene (5 bases). The CDR3 is 15 residues long. Trimming shortened V by 0 bases and J by 1 base, and 10 bases separated the two germline ends. Germline CDR1 and CDR2: MNHEY and SVGAGI. CDR3 DNA: TGTGCCAGCAGTTACTCTCCCCAGGGATCCTACGAGCAGTACTTC. Protein sequence: CASSYSPQGSYEQYF.

This clonotype was recorded a few times. The J gene is TRBJ1-5, the V gene TRBV7-6, with a weak D call TRBD1 (5 bases). The CDR3 covers 16 residues. Deletions cut 5 bases from V and 5 bases from J, with 19 bases between. Germline V gene lookup returns CDR1 SGHVS and CDR2 FNYEAQ. The CDR3 DNA reads as TGTGCCAGCAGCCTATCCGGCGACAGACTTTATCAGCCCCAGCATTTT. Translation: CASSLSGDRLYQPQHF.

The rearrangement joins TRBV7-9 to TRBJ1-1, with D perhaps TRBD1 (5 bases). CDR1 is SEHNR and CDR2 is FQNEAQ in the germline V gene (reference sequence). Between the trimmed V and J ends, which lost 1 base and 6 bases, there was a span of 9 bases. The CDR3 has 13 amino acids. CDR3 in DNA: TGTGCCAGCAGCTTAGACGGGGGAGCTGAAGCTTTCTTT. Amino acid sequence: CASSLDGGAEAFF.

This clonotype occurred once. The chain employs TRBV6-6 and TRBJ2-1; 7 bases align to TRBD1. Trimming took 2 bases from V and 4 from J; bases not matched to a gene: 5. Germline V CDR1 and CDR2: MNHNY, SVGAGI (reference sequence). The CDR3 runs to 15 residues. In DNA, the CDR3 is TGTGCCAGCAGTTACCTGGGACAGAATTACAATGAGCAGTTCTTC. Translation: CASSYLGQNYNEQFF.

This clonotype was counted between two and nine times. The CDR3 sequence: CASTRTSGLGEQYF. The CDR3 DNA reads as TGTGCCAGCACCAGGACTAGCGGACTGGGGGAGCAGTACTTC. The chain carries TRBV7-8 and TRBJ2-7, with TRBD2 matching 10 bases. This CDR3 contains 14 residues. Per the germline V gene, CDR1 is SGHVS and CDR2 is FQNEAQ. V shed 7 bases and J 7 bases; nucleotides not matched to a gene: 10.

This clonotype has a handful of counts. The genes are TRBV7-9 and TRBJ2-1, with a weak D call TRBD2 (7 bases). Deletions cut 0 bases from V and 3 bases from J, with 18 bases between. Germline V gene lookup returns CDR1 SEHNR and CDR2 FQNEAQ (reference sequence). This CDR3 region has 18 residues. CDR3 in DNA: TGTGCCAGCAGCTTAGCGGGGGGGAGCGGACAGTTCTACAATGAGCAGTTCTTC. It translates to CASSLAGGSGQFYNEQFF.